The 2 T cell receptor beta chains given below trace back to one sample, sequenced in a study of tumor and adjacent non-tumor tissue in lung cancer. The library came from three nested PCR rounds adapted from ARM-PCR protocols. One entry per CDR3 protein results from TCRdb running MiXCR on the multiplex PCR reads. The repertoire holds 200,000 to 250,000 distinct CDR3 sequences, with roughly 70% as singletons. RNA was extracted from bulk tissue without any cell sorting. The source material was lung tumor tissue. The source of these receptors is a man aged 55 to 70 with non-small cell lung cancer.

This chain connects TRBV4-2 to TRBJ1-2; D is unclear. With 7 bases removed from V and 10 bases from J, the gap between germline ends came to 22 bases. Per germline, CDR1 LGHNA and CDR2 YNFKEQ. This CDR3 spans 14 amino acids. The CDR3 bases are TGTGCCAGCACCCCTTTACAGATAGTTGAAGTCTACACCTTC. As protein: CASTPLQIVEVYTF.

This rearrangement joins TRBV13 to TRBJ2-2; no firm D call. Germline V CDR1 and CDR2: PRHDT, FYEKMQ (reference sequence). V lost 9 bases and J 6 bases, leaving 11 bases between the germline ends. There are 12 residues in the CDR3. This CDR3 reads CASSRPSGELFF. The DNA of the CDR3 is TGTGCCAGTAGCCGGCCGTCCGGGGAGCTGTTTTTT.